Given below is one TCR beta chain in context. No cognate antigen has been identified for it. Per-base quality was not reported, and no clone a single base away is much larger than it. TCR beta CDR3 regions were sequenced from DNA using the immunoSEQ Assay. The study's own analysis went as follows. To compute T cell density, TCR beta template counts were normalized to usable DNA, which was estimated by amplifying housekeeping genes. Using the preseqR package, richness was estimated by extrapolating to 120,000 templates for tissue samples and 400,000 templates for PBMC samples. Clonality was calculated as one minus Pielou's evenness. To identify tissue-enriched TCRs, differential abundance testing was run on productive amino-acid clonotypes with a minimum total count of 5 and an alpha of 0.1. The Jaccard Index and the Morisita Overlap Index were used to measure how much the repertoires overlapped between compartments. GLIPH grouped TCR beta CDR3s together with public tetramer-defined viral CDR3s, and a viral motif had to include at least three viral sequences and show V-gene enrichment. TCRdb limited this immuneACCESS table to in-frame rearrangements with V and J called. A share of clones is missing; checked studies link under half to unresolved V genes, and the rest is unexplained. The D gene and trimming were derived from the DNA, and the V and J assignments and clone size from that table. The sample has about 56,000 clones on record, 86% of them singletons. The ten largest clones add up to roughly 5.1% of the sample.

This sample was taken from a study of T cells in localized non-small cell lung cancer (dated by TCRdb to between 2020 and 2021). In terms of the full investigation: T cell repertoires of 236 early-stage NSCLC patients were analyzed, with tumors being compared against uninvolved tumor-adjacent lungs. The cohort comprised roughly 240 treatment-naïve NSCLC patients with resected, localized lung tumors. Of the NSCLC patients, fewer than 150 were male and approximately 97 were female, and the mean age was approximately 66 years. Broader findings and caveats from the paper: A median of 57 of the top 100 tumor clones turned up in the paired uninvolved adjacent lung, and about 28 of those clones also ranked among the top 100 of that same adjacent lung. Longer overall survival was associated with higher T cell density in blood, whereas shorter survival was associated with higher clonality in adjacent lung. Uninvolved tumor-adjacent lung showed the highest T cell clonality, higher than tumor, which suggests more focused antigenic responses in the adjacent lung. Because multi-region sequencing of the tumors was not done, intratumor heterogeneity could not be ruled out. Because of the exploratory design, TCR variables were selected using unadjusted p-values without false-discovery rate correction.

CDR3 length: 15 amino acids, cysteine to phenylalanine. Only the CDR3 DNA stays, 45 bases, in frame from base 1. According to the germline V gene, CDR1 reads SGHTS and CDR2 reads YDEGEE. Trimming leaves V shorter by 0 bases and J shorter by 4 bases, with the junction holding 2 bases beyond the gene matches. At diagnosis, tumor, uninvolved tumor-adjacent lung and peripheral blood were collected and then preserved as a mix of FFPE and fresh-frozen material. Blood samples were analyzed as peripheral blood mononuclear cells for TCR repertoire profiling. The V and J genes are TRBV5-8 and TRBJ1-4; 8 bases in between match TRBD1. The receptor comes from a woman aged 40 to 75 with stage I lung adenocarcinoma. The specimen comprised peripheral blood, sampled before any cancer treatment. The nucleotides read TGTGCCAGCAGCTTGGTGGACAGGGATAATGAAAAACTGTTTTTT. It translates to CASSLVDRDNEKLFF.